This T cell receptor beta chain was observed in a study of blood T cell repertoires in COVID-19. Turning to the study itself: Italy, Spain and the United States were the sources of the convalescent and acute COVID-19 samples. PBMCs, B-cell-depleted T cells, or T cells provided the cDNA or gDNA that made up the material.

This CDR3 has 13 residues. Germline V gives CDR1 SGHTA, CDR2 FQGNSA. Deletions cut 5 bases from V and 7 bases from J, with 15 bases between. The data were produced by immunoSEQ multiplex PCR, yet TCRdb's version contains in-frame clones alone and is incomplete. Here the sample spans just under 40,000 clones, 85% being singletons. The specimen sequenced was peripheral blood. This TCR was sampled from a human donor in a cohort sampled during active COVID-19. V and J are TRBV7-2 and TRBJ2-7, with D perhaps matching TRBD2 (5 bases). The DNA of the CDR3 is TGTGCCAGCAGCCCCACGCGCGAGGGAGAGCAGTACTTC. Translated: CASSPTREGEQYF.